This TCR beta chain was documented in a study of blood T cell repertoires in COVID-19. Trimming cost V 0 bases and J 5 bases, with 10 bases left between them. Germline assignment: CDR1 MNHEY and CDR2 SVGEGT. CDR3 length: 14 residues. Study processing details: The authors estimated nucleated cell counts from reference gene primer amplification. Assay used: immunoSEQ multiplex PCR; TCRdb lists only in-frame clones, some missing. The V and J calls and the clone size are those of that table, but D and trimming were determined from the DNA. The sample has over 45,000 clones; roughly 85% are singletons. The chain has TRBV6-2 or TRBV6-3 and TRBJ2-5; tentative D call: TRBD1 (5 bases). The sequenced sample consisted of peripheral blood. The receptor comes from a human donor in a cohort sampled during active COVID-19. CDR3 loop: CASSYSTQGETQYF. CDR3 in DNA: TGTGCCAGCAGTTACTCGACGCAGGGCGAGACCCAGTACTTC.